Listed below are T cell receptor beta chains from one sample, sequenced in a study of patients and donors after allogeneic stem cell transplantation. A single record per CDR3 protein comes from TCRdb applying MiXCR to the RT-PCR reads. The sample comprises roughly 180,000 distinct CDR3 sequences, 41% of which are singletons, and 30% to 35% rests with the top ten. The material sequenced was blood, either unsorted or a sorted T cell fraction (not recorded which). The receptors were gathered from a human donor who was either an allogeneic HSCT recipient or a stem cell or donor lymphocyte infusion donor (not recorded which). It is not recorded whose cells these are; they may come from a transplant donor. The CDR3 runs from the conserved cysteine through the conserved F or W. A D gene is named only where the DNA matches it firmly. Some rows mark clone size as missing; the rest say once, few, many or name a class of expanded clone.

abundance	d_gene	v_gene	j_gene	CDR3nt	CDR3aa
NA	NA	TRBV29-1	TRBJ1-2	TGCAGCGGAAACACAGGGATGGATGGCTACACCTTC	CSGNTGMDGYTF
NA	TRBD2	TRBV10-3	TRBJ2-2	TGTGCCACCAGCCGGGGGGAGGCCGGGGAGCTGTTTTTT	CATSRGEAGELFF
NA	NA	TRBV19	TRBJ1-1	TGTGCCAGTATGGGGTATGTCCCTGAAGCTTTCTTT	CASMGYVPEAFF
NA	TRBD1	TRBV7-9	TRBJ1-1	TGTGCCAGCAGCGAACTCCGACAGGGACTGAACACTGAAGCTTTCTTT	CASSELRQGLNTEAFF
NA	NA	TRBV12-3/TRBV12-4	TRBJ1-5	TGTGCCGGCAGTTTGCAAAGGACAGTTCAGCCCCAGCATTTT	CAGSLQRTVQPQHF
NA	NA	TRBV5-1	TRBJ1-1	TGCGCCAGCAGCTTGGGAAGTCTGGGTATGGACACTGAAGCTTTCTTT	CASSLGSLGMDTEAFF
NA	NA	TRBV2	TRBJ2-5	TGTGCCAGCGGCTTGGGTACTAGACTGGAGACCCAGTACTTC	CASGLGTRLETQYF
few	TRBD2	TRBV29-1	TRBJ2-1	TGCAGCGGTTCGGGACTAGCGGGGCTGAACGCCTACAATGAGCAGTTCTTC	CSGSGLAGLNAYNEQFF
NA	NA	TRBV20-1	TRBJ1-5	TGCAGTGCCCAGGACGGATATAGCAATCAGCCCCAGCATTTT	CSAQDGYSNQPQHF
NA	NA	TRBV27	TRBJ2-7	TGTGCCAGCAGTTTATTAAGCCCAGCTCCCAGCGACTACGAGCAGTACTTC	CASSLLSPAPSDYEQYF
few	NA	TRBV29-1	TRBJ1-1	TGCAGCGTTGAAGGTCCGGCCCAGGCCCAAGCTTTCTTT	CSVEGPAQAQAFF
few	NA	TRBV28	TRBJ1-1	TGTGCCAGCAGTACGACACCGGACCGCACTGAAGCTTTCTTT	CASSTTPDRTEAFF
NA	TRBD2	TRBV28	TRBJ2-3	TGTGCCAGCAGTCCCAAACCTTGGACTAGCGGGGACGCCACAGATACGCAGTATTTT	CASSPKPWTSGDATDTQYF
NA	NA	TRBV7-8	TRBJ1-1	TGTGCCAGCAGCTCCATCGTTCCGGAGATCACTGAAGCTTTCTTT	CASSSIVPEITEAFF
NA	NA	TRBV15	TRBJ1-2	TGTGCCACCAGCACTGGGACACCAATTAACTATGGCTACACCTTC	CATSTGTPINYGYTF
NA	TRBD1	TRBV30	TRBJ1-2	TGTGCCTGCGCTTACGGGACAGGGAGGCCTGGCTACACCTTC	CACAYGTGRPGYTF
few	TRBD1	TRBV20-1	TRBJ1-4	TGCAGTGCTCGGCACGCGGACAGGGGGGGATTT	CSARHADRGGF
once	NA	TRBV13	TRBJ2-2	TGTGCCAGCAGCTTAACTTTCAGGGTAACCGGGGAGCTGTTTTTT	CASSLTFRVTGELFF
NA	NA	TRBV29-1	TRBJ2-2	TGCAGCGTTGAAGATTATGGGCGAGCCGGGGAGCTGTTTTTT	CSVEDYGRAGELFF
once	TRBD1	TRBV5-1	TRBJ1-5	TGCGCCAGCACCCTGACAGGGGATAGCAATCAGCCCCAGCATTTT	CASTLTGDSNQPQHF
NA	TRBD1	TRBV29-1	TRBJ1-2	TGCAGCGCCACAGGGGTCGACTATGGCTACACCTTC	CSATGVDYGYTF
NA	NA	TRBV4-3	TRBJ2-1	TGCGCCAGCAGCCCAGCTAGCTCTCATAGCTCCTACAATGAGCAGTTCTTC	CASSPASSHSSYNEQFF
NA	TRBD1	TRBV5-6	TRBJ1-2	TGTGCCAGCAGCCTGGGGACAGGGCAGAACTATGGCTACACCTTC	CASSLGTGQNYGYTF
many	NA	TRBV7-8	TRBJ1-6	TGTGCCAGCACAAACGAAGAGACCCTCCACTTT	CASTNEETLHF
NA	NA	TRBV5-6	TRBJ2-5	TGTGCCAGCAGCCTCGCGGGGGCGCGGCAAGAGACCCAGTACTTC	CASSLAGARQETQYF
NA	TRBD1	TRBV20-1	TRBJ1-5	TGCAGTGCTAGAGGACAGGGTATCAATCAGCCCCAGCATTTT	CSARGQGINQPQHF
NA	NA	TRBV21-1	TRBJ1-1	TGTGCCAGCAAGGGACAGGATAACACTGAAGCTTTCTTT	CASKGQDNTEAFF
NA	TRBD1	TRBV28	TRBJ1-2	TGTGCCAGCAGTCACGGGGCCGGGACAGGGCTCTATGGCTACACCTTC	CASSHGAGTGLYGYTF
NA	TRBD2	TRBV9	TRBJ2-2	TGTGCCAGCAGCGTAGAGGTAGCGGGTGTCACCGGGGAGCTGTTTTTT	CASSVEVAGVTGELFF
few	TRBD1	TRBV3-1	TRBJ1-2	TGTGCCAGCAGCCAAAAACCGACAGGGCCATTCTATGGCTACACCTTC	CASSQKPTGPFYGYTF
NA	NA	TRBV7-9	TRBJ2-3	TGTGCCAGCAGCCTCCTCTTGAGCCGGGAGACACCCAGCACAGATACGCAGTATTTT	CASSLLLSRETPSTDTQYF
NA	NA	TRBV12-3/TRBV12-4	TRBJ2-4	TGTGCCAGCAGTTTGAAGGGAATCCTTCCCCTGAAAAACATTCAGTACTTC	CASSLKGILPLKNIQYF
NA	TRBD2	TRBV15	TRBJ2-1	TGTGCCACCAGCAGAGATCGGACTAGCGGCAACAATGAGCAGTTCTTC	CATSRDRTSGNNEQFF
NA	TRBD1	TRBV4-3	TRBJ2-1	TGCGCCAGCAGCCAAGGCGCGGGGACAGGGGCAAACGAGCAGTTCTTC	CASSQGAGTGANEQFF
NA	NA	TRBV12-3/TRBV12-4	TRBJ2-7	TGTGCCAGCAGTTTAGCGGGGAGCTCCTACGAGCAGTACTTC	CASSLAGSSYEQYF
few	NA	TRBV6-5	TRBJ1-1	TGTGCCAGCAATCGTGGGTGGGACACTGAAGCTTTCTTT	CASNRGWDTEAFF
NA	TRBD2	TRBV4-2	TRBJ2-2	TGTGCCAGCAGCCAAGCGGGAGGGCCTTCTAGGGAGCTGTTTTTT	CASSQAGGPSRELFF
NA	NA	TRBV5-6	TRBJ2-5	TGTGCCAGCAGCTTGGAGGAGGGGACCCAGTACTTC	CASSLEEGTQYF
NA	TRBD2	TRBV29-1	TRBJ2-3	TGCAGCGTTGTAGCGGGAGTAGAGACGCAGTATTTT	CSVVAGVETQYF
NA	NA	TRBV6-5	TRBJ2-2	TGTGCCAGCAGTTACCTGGCGGTCAAGCTAGGGGGCGGGGAGCTGTTTTTT	CASSYLAVKLGGGELFF
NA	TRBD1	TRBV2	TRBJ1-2	TGTGCCAGCAGGGCGACAGGGATCTATGGCTACACCTTC	CASRATGIYGYTF
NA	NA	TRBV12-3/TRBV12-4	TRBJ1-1	TGTGCCAGCAGCGATGGATACACTGAAGCTTTCTTT	CASSDGYTEAFF
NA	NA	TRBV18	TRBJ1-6	TGTGCCAGCTCACCCTTACCCGTCGATTCACCCCTCCACTTT	CASSPLPVDSPLHF
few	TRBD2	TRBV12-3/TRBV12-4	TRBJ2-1	TGTGCCAGCAGTTTCGAGCTAGCGGGTGTGCGCTCCTACAATGAGCAGTTCTTC	CASSFELAGVRSYNEQFF
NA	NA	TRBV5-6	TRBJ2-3	TGTGCCAGCAGCTCTATAGTGCTGGCAGATACGCAGTATTTT	CASSSIVLADTQYF
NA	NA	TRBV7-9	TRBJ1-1	TGTGCCAGCAGCTTATTTCAGGGATTATATCCCAACACTGAAGCTTTCTTT	CASSLFQGLYPNTEAFF
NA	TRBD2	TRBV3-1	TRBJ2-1	TGTGCCAGCAGCCAAGATGGACTAGGACCCTACAATGAGCAGTTCTTC	CASSQDGLGPYNEQFF
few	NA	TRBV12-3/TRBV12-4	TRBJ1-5	TGTGCCAGCAGTTTGGGGGGGCCCAATCAGCCCCAGCATTTT	CASSLGGPNQPQHF
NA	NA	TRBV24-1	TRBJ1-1	TGTGCCACCAGTTTGGGCGGAAAAGCTTTCTTT	CATSLGGKAFF
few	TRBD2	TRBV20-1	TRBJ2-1	TGCAGTGCCCGGACTAGCGGGAGGATCTACAATGAGCAGTTCTTC	CSARTSGRIYNEQFF
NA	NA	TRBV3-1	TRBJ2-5	TGTGCCAGCAGCCAAGTTGGAGACAGCCCCCAAGAGACCCAGTACTTC	CASSQVGDSPQETQYF
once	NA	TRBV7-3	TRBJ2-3	TGTGCCAGCAGCGAGGACGGGATGAGCACAGATACGCAGTATTTT	CASSEDGMSTDTQYF